This TCR beta chain was found in a study of blood T cell repertoires in COVID-19. TCRdb's copy holds only in-frame clones and misses some; the assay was immunoSEQ multiplex PCR. Among nearly 40,000 clones, 80% to 90% were seen once, and the ten largest hold roughly 10%. This CDR3 contains 15 residues. V was shortened by 4 bases and J by 4 bases, with 15 bases between the two germline ends. Looked up from germline, CDR1 is MGHRA and CDR2 is YSYEKL. This chain connects TRBV4-1 to TRBJ2-3; D remains ambiguous. Specimen: peripheral blood. The sequence came from a woman in her 70s with acute or convalescent COVID-19. As DNA, the CDR3 is TGCGCCAGCAGCCCGTCAGTGACAATTCCAGATACGCAGTATTTT. Translation gives CASSPSVTIPDTQYF.